These 6 T cell receptor beta chains share one sample of origin, sequenced in a study of cytomegalovirus exposure and HLA in healthy donors. Assay used: immunoSEQ multiplex PCR; TCRdb lists only in-frame clones, some missing. The table lists tens of thousands of clones, roughly nine tenths of them singletons. Sample: PBMCs. The receptors were sampled from a man aged 18 to 35 in good health and CMV-seronegative.

The chain joins TRBV5-4 to TRBJ2-2, with D possibly TRBD1 on 5 matching bases. The CDR3 has 16 residues. Germline V gene sequence: CDR1 SGHNT, CDR2 YYREEE (reference sequence). The ends were cut back, 1 base at V and 3 bases at J, with 13 bases in the middle. Written as DNA, the CDR3 is TGTGCCAGCAGCTTGTATCCCAGGGATTACACCGGGGAGCTGTTTTTT. It translates to CASSLYPRDYTGELFF.

The chain carries TRBV28 and TRBJ2-7; possible D gene TRBD1, 5 bases. CDR1 is MDHEN and CDR2 is SYDVKM in the germline V gene. The CDR3 is made up of 14 amino acids. Deletions cut 6 bases from V and 2 bases from J, with 14 bases between. CDR3 sequence reads: CASSRQITPYEQYF. CDR3 sequence (DNA): TGTGCCAGCAGCCGACAGATTACCCCCTACGAGCAGTACTTC. The full variable domain, rest sourced from reference TRBV28 and TRBJ2-7, is DVKVTQSSRYLVKRTGEKVFLECVQDMDHENMFWYRQDPGLGLRLIYFSYDVKMKEKGDIPEGYSVSREKKERFSLILESASTNQTSMYLCASSRQITPYEQYFGPGTRLTVT.

This sequence joins TRBV7-9 and TRBJ2-1; 9 bases agree with TRBD2. Germline CDR1 and CDR2: SEHNR and FQNEAQ (reference sequence). Trimming at V came to 5 bases and at J to 10 bases, leaving 6 bases not matched to a gene. CDR3 length: 13 amino acids. CDR3 sequence reads: CASSDSGREEQFF. CDR3 bases: TGTGCCAGCAGCGATAGCGGGAGAGAGGAGCAGTTCTTC.

V gene TRBV7-9 combines with J gene TRBJ2-4, with TRBD2 identical over 9 bases. The CDR3 runs 17 residues. Trimming took 5 bases from V and 7 from J; bases not matched to a gene: 15. CDR1 is SEHNR, CDR2 FQNEAQ, per germline (reference sequence). CDR3 in amino acids: CASSGAGIPRGGNIQYF. CDR3 DNA sequence: TGTGCCAGCAGCGGAGCCGGGATTCCGCGGGGGGGGAACATTCAGTACTTC.

The rearrangement links TRBV28 to TRBJ2-3; TRBD2 agrees at 7 bases. This CDR3 has 14 amino acids. Germline V gene lookup returns CDR1 MDHEN and CDR2 SYDVKM. Trimming removed 6 bases from V and 2 bases from J; junction bases left unmatched: 5. The CDR3 here is CASRDTSATDTQYF. CDR3 DNA sequence: TGTGCCAGCAGGGACACTAGCGCCACAGATACGCAGTATTTT. The variable domain in full, completed from reference TRBV28 and TRBJ2-3, reads DVKVTQSSRYLVKRTGEKVFLECVQDMDHENMFWYRQDPGLGLRLIYFSYDVKMKEKGDIPEGYSVSREKKERFSLILESASTNQTSMYLCASRDTSATDTQYFGPGTRLTVL.

The V gene is TRBV28, the J gene TRBJ1-5; a weak D match, TRBD1 (5 bases). V was trimmed by 3 bases and J by 0 bases, leaving 9 bases between them. This CDR3 comprises 15 residues. Germline-derived CDR1 and CDR2 are MDHEN and SYDVKM. As DNA, the CDR3 is TGTGCCAGCAGTTTCCCAGGGCTTAGCAATCAGCCCCAGCATTTT. It translates to CASSFPGLSNQPQHF.